The TCR beta chain under discussion was sequenced for a study of shared clonotypes between healthy human individuals (dated by TCRdb to the early 2020s). Study-level background: The cohort comprised two women and a few men aged 18 to 49 years. Per donor, three plates each were used for CD4 naive and CD4 memory, two for CD8 naive, and one for CD8 memory. To estimate repertoire size and how much clonotypes are shared between individuals, the study performed deep sequencing of blood TCR repertoires from a few healthy adults. Libraries were prepared and TCR repertoires were sequenced by different laboratories using diverse techniques, in order to increase sequencing depth and limit assay-specific biases. Between about 0.8 and 8.9 billion PBMCs per donor were obtained by leukapheresis.

Worth noting for this clone: No cognate antigen has been identified for it. No base-level quality is on record; no much larger clone is a single base apart.

TCR CDR3 regions were amplified from genomic DNA by multiplex PCR using the deep immunoSEQ assay. Genomic DNA extracted from each cell subset was distributed evenly over all wells of several immunoSEQ 96-well plates, and each plate served as one replicate. For sorted subsets, each replicate PCR was loaded with 200 ng genomic DNA, equivalent to approximately 27,000 T cell genomes. Purified libraries were quantified with a Qubit 3.0 fluorometer, sized on a Bioanalyzer 2100, and re-quantified with the KAPA Library Quantification kit. Every immunoSEQ 96-well plate was sequenced on a dedicated single-read 150-cycle Illumina NextSeq 550 flow cell. On the study's bioinformatics: Because only junctional sequences without quality scores were contained in the immunoSEQ output, filtering matching that applied to full-length reads could not be performed. Sequences were annotated with PyIR, a Python wrapper for IgBLAST v1.9, and V/J genes and CDR3 were assigned using IMGT germline references. Reads with weak V/J assignments (E-value above 1e-6), missing CDR3, stop codons, out-of-frame junctions, or ambiguous translated residues were removed. V3J clonotypes were defined as sequences sharing an identical inferred V gene, J gene, and CDR3 amino acid sequence. Percentage overlap between repertoires was calculated by dividing the number of shared unique clonotypes by the size of the smaller repertoire. Three approaches were used to assess repertoire richness: RTK rarefaction, the Chao1 estimator, and Recon v2.1 estimates of unobserved clonotypes. OLGA was used to compute generation probabilities for all TCRbeta clonotypes that the gDNA method yielded from a handful of donors. TCRdb provides this immuneACCESS table in a form limited to in-frame rearrangements. Some clones are lacking; in checked studies, under half of them reflect an unresolved V gene, and why the rest are absent is not known. Clone size and the V and J calls come from that table; the DNA yielded D and trimming. This sample has more than 400,000 clones in its table, and about 96% of those were observed once. Of the sample, 0.06% is held by the ten largest clones.

CDR1 and CDR2 (LGHNA, YNFKEQ) derive from the germline V gene. For this chain, trimming is 0 bases at the V end and 6 bases at the J end, and the number of junction bases without a gene match is 15. The CDR3 measures 19 amino acids from cysteine to phenylalanine. The DNA shown is the 57-base CDR3, in frame from base 1. Donors were healthy HIV-negative adults with no recently reported acute infections or vaccinations. Every donor was a Caucasian adult residing in Nashville, Tennessee, USA. Magnetic negative selection was used to enrich CD4+ T cells, after which naive cells were positively selected on CD45RA and the negative fraction became the memory subset. After blood collection by leukapheresis, PBMCs were isolated using Ficoll-Histopaque density gradient centrifugation and then cryopreserved in the vapor phase of liquid nitrogen. Analytical flow cytometry was used to check the purity and quantity of every magnetically sorted T cell population. Each sorted fraction had its genomic DNA isolated and then quantified by UV absorbance on a Nanodrop 2000c.

Summary of the overall study and its limitations: Compared with non-shared clonotypes, the clonotypes found in all four sorted-subset donors had higher generation probabilities. Sharing across several donors was observed for around 5% of naive CD4, about 4% of naive CD8, 2% to 2.5% of memory CD4, and around 0.44% of memory CD8 clonotypes. Incomplete sequencing was indicated by rarefaction of sorted-subset datasets, despite the large sequencing depth. Estimated clonotype richness was generally larger for naive than for memory subsets. Sampling was limited to blood, and TCR repertoires in tissue likely differ from TCR repertoires in blood. Because the study included only a small number of donors, the genetic and exposure-history diversity represented was limited. Pairwise subsampling led to the expectation that sequencing depth would affect the degree of clonotype sharing among donors.

The sequenced sample was naive CD4+ T cells sorted from blood. What the cell subset or site label conveys for this sample: CD45RA+ positively selected. The rearrangement joined TRBV4-2 to TRBJ2-2; the central 8 bases match TRBD2. This TCR was sampled from a woman in her thirties in good health. The DNA is TGTGCCAGCAGCCAAGACCAAGCGGGAGTAGGGGTTGGGGCCGGGGAGCTGTTTTTT. Its translation is CASSQDQAGVGVGAGELFF.